This TCR beta chain was recovered during a study of T cells after posttransplantation cyclophosphamide. Whole-study results and caveats: Later blood repertoires were often dominated by clones from the donor CD8+ memory compartment. TRB clonality was highly associated with recipient CMV seropositivity and reactivation. Skin or GI-infiltrating T cells shared few TRB sequences with blood.

J was trimmed by 1 base and V by 2 bases; bases with no gene match: 7. The CDR3 has 16 amino acids. Germline CDR1 MNHEY, CDR2 SVGAGI. This table comes from immunoSEQ multiplex PCR, and its TCRdb copy is limited to in-frame clones, with some not included. The sample shows approximately 12,000 clones, 80% to 85% of them seen only once. Methotrexate plus calcineurin inhibitor accompanied controls' myeloablative marrow transplants; sampling was 1 year later. Concerning this clone: Its target is not known.

The origin of this receptor is a male patient in his 30s who received an allogeneic stem cell transplant from an unrelated donor, was CMV-positive, and had acute GVHD only. Some T cells may arise from the graft donor. The source was PBMCs, collected around 350 days after allogeneic stem cell transplant with calcineurin inhibitor and methotrexate. V usage is TRBV6-5 and J usage is TRBJ1-1, with 7 nucleotides matching TRBD1. The CDR3 loop reads CASSYLQGLRNTEAFF. CDR3 nucleotide sequence: TGTGCCAGCAGTTACCTACAGGGGTTGAGGAACACTGAAGCTTTCTTT.